This T cell receptor beta chain originates from a study of response to subunit inactivated influenza vaccine. Overall study results and limits: Each seasonal flu vaccination may recruit only limited new T cells, authors suggested.

Looked up from germline, CDR1 is LGHNA and CDR2 is YSLEER. Trimming removed 0 bases from V and 6 bases from J, with 5 bases in between. This CDR3 contains 13 residues. One entry per CDR3 protein results from TCRdb running MiXCR on the RT-PCR reads. Among around 540,000 distinct CDR3 sequences listed, around 11% were seen once. Notes on this clonotype: Its antigen is currently unknown.

This receptor was taken from a man in his forties or fifties who received an inactivated influenza vaccine. The sample consisted of PBMCs from blood, taken on the day of vaccination. The J gene is TRBJ1-4, the V gene TRBV4-3; D call uncertain. DNA for the CDR3: TGCGCCAGCAGCCAAGATTGGTATGAAAAACTGTTTTTT. Encoded protein: CASSQDWYEKLFF.